These 29 T cell receptor beta chains originate from one sample sequenced in a study of control samples from healthy donors and cancer patients. TCRdb's copy holds only in-frame clones and misses some; the assay was immunoSEQ multiplex PCR. The table has about 110,000 clones, 70% to 85% seen once. The sequenced material came from blood. Receptors originate from a man younger than 35 in good health.

V is TRBV5-1 and J is TRBJ1-3, with D perhaps matching TRBD1 (5 bases). The length of the CDR3 is 17 residues. From germline, CDR1 is SGHRS and CDR2 YFSETQ. Trimming left V 0 bases short and J 0 bases short, with 13 bases between. The DNA for the CDR3 is TGCGCCAGCAGCTTGGCCGGGGGGAGCCCCTCTGGAAACACCATATATTTT. It is translated as CASSLAGGSPSGNTIYF. The whole variable domain, remainder taken from reference TRBV5-1 and TRBJ1-3, is KAGVTQTPRYLIKTRGQQVTLSCSPISGHRSVSWYQQTPGQGLQFLFEYFSETQRNKGNFPGRFSGRQFSNSRSEMNVSTLELGDSALYLCASSLAGGSPSGNTIYFGEGSWLTVV.

The chain links TRBV6-5 to TRBJ1-2; 10 nucleotides align to TRBD1. Germline V gives CDR1 MNHEY, CDR2 SVGAGI. J was trimmed by 2 bases and V by 8 bases; bases with no gene match: 5. The CDR3 is made up of 14 amino acids. The CDR3, as DNA: TGTGCCAGCTCCCGGGACAGGGGAAACTATGGCTACACCTTC. Protein: CASSRDRGNYGYTF.

The V call is TRBV18, the J call TRBJ1-3, with D uncertain. This CDR3 is 16 amino acids long. The V gene lost 2 bases and the J gene lost 0 bases, with 11 bases spanning the gap. The germline V gene has CDR1 KGHSH and CDR2 LQKENI. In nucleotides, the CDR3 is TGTGCCAGCTCACCAAACGACATGATCTCTGGAAACACCATATATTTT. Residues: CASSPNDMISGNTIYF.

The chain joins TRBV5-4 to TRBJ2-5; D assignment may be TRBD1 or TRBD2 (5 bases each). V lost 0 bases, J lost 4 bases, and 10 bases lay in between. CDR1 SGHNT and CDR2 YYREEE come from the germline V gene (reference sequence). This CDR3 spans 14 amino acids. The CDR3 region has the DNA TGTGCCAGCAGCTTGGTGGGGGTACCAGAGACCCAGTACTTC. It is translated as CASSLVGVPETQYF. Supplemented by reference TRBV5-4 and TRBJ2-5, the full variable domain reads ETGVTQSPTHLIKTRGQQVTLRCSSQSGHNTVSWYQQALGQGPQFIFQYYREEENGRGNFPPRFSGLQFPNYSSELNVNALELDDSALYLCASSLVGVPETQYFGPGTRLLVL.

This clone has at least ten counts. The chain combines TRBV9 with TRBJ2-7; either TRBD1 or TRBD2 may fit D (6 bases each). The CDR3 has 15 residues. The germline gives CDR1 SGDLS, CDR2 YYNGEE. Deletions cut 0 bases from V and 6 bases from J, with 16 bases between. The CDR3 loop reads CASSVGVKTGAEQYF. The CDR3 nucleotides read TGTGCCAGCAGCGTAGGGGTGAAGACGGGGGCCGAGCAGTACTTC.

The gene calls are TRBV9 and TRBJ1-6, with TRBD1 identical over 8 bases. The CDR3 runs 14 residues. Germline V gives CDR1 SGDLS, CDR2 YYNGEE. The trim removed 1 base at V and 9 bases at J, leaving 3 bases unmatched. The CDR3 DNA is TGTGCCAGCAGCGTATCAGGGGGCGGTTCACCCCTCCACTTT. Translation: CASSVSGGGSPLHF.

The CDR3: CASMGGANSPLHF. The CDR3 region has the DNA TGTGCCAGCATGGGGGGGGCCAATTCACCCCTCCACTTT. The J gene is TRBJ1-6, the V gene TRBV27; TRBD1 might be the D (6 bases). Trimming shortened V by 7 bases and J by 7 bases, and 11 bases separated the two germline ends. Germline V gene lookup returns CDR1 MNHEY and CDR2 SMNVEV (reference sequence). This CDR3 region has 13 residues.

This chain links TRBV23-1 with TRBJ1-4; maybe TRBD1 (5 bases). TRBV23-1 is reported as an ORF; its role is uncertain. Trimming pared 2 bases from V and 0 bases from J, leaving 7 bases between. The CDR3 extends over 15 amino acids. The CDR3 bases are TGCGCCAGCAGTCAAGACAGCTCAACTAATGAAAAACTGTTTTTT. Translation gives CASSQDSSTNEKLFF.

CDR3: CASSPLGPQGAKNIQYF. For the CDR3, the DNA is TGTGCCAGCTCACCCCTTGGGCCCCAGGGAGCCAAAAACATTCAGTACTTC. The rearrangement links TRBV18 to TRBJ2-4, with a weak D call TRBD1 (5 bases). The CDR3 sequence is 17 residues long. The germline gives CDR1 KGHSH, CDR2 LQKENI. V shed 3 bases and J shed 0 bases, with 15 bases lying between them.

The J gene is TRBJ2-7, the V gene TRBV28, with 7 bases that match TRBD2. Germline V gives CDR1 MDHEN, CDR2 SYDVKM. This CDR3 has 13 residues. The J segment lost 5 bases and the V segment lost 6 bases, leaving 7 bases of the junction unmatched. The CDR3 DNA sequence: TGTGCCAGCAGCAGTCTTGGGAGGGACGAGCAGTACTTC. Translating gives CASSSLGRDEQYF.

This rearrangement joins TRBV6-2 or TRBV6-3 to TRBJ2-3; 14 positions agree with TRBD2. Germline CDR1 MNHEY, CDR2 SVGEGT. This CDR3 is built from 21 residues. The V and J ends lost 2 bases and 6 bases, in that order; junction bases with no gene match: 19. CDR3 coding DNA: TGTGCCAGCAGTTACCCTTCGGGACTAGCGGGGGCCAATAGACCGGCGGATACGCAGTATTTT. The encoded protein is CASSYPSGLAGANRPADTQYF.

This clone was detected ten times or more. The V gene is TRBV5-4, the J gene TRBJ2-6, with TRBD1 matching over 10 bases. CDR1 SGHNT and CDR2 YYREEE come from the germline V gene (reference sequence). The CDR3 length is 18 residues. V lost 4 bases and J lost 1; bases outside the gene matches: 8. As DNA, the CDR3 is TGTGCCAGCAGCCCAAGGACAGGGGGGACTTCTGGGGCCAACGTCCTGACTTTC. This sequence encodes CASSPRTGGTSGANVLTF.

The chain links TRBV24-1 to TRBJ2-5; D remains unclear. The CDR3 has 12 amino acids. Trimming shortened V by 3 bases and J by 5 bases, and 6 bases separated the two germline ends. Germline V gene sequence: CDR1 KGHDR, CDR2 SFDVKD. The CDR3 DNA is TGTGCCACCAGTGATCTGTGGGAGACCCAGTACTTC. Protein product: CATSDLWETQYF.

The DNA for the CDR3 is TGCGCCAGCAGCTATGGACAGGGGCCGAATTCACCCCTCCACTTT. As protein: CASSYGQGPNSPLHF. The V gene is TRBV4-1, the J gene TRBJ1-6; 9 bases agree with TRBD1. The germline CDR1 and CDR2 sequences are MGHRA and YSYEKL. Germline trimming cut 5 bases from V and 7 bases from J; bases unmatched to any gene: 6. The CDR3 is 15 amino acids.

The chain is built from TRBV19 and TRBJ1-6; D is perhaps TRBD1 (5 bases). CDR1 and CDR2 from the germline V gene are LNHDA and SQIVND (reference sequence). V lost 2 bases and J lost 8, with 16 bases in between. This CDR3 spans 16 amino acids. Written as DNA, the CDR3 is TGTGCCAGTAGTATAAGGATGGCAGGGCTTGATTCACCCCTCCACTTT. This encodes CASSIRMAGLDSPLHF.

The rearrangement links TRBV4-3 to TRBJ2-7, with unresolved D. Germline V gene lookup returns CDR1 LGHNA and CDR2 YSLEER. The CDR3 runs 13 residues. V lost 0 bases and J 6 bases, leaving 9 bases between the germline ends. CDR3 sequence: CASSQEFNGEQYF. Written as DNA, the CDR3 is TGCGCCAGCAGCCAAGAATTTAATGGCGAGCAGTACTTC.

This chain links TRBV7-2 with TRBJ2-4; no reliable D call. Trimming removed 4 bases from V and 1 base from J, with 20 bases in between. Germline V gene sequence: CDR1 SGHTA, CDR2 FQGNSA. The length of the CDR3 is 18 residues. CDR3 sequence reads: CASSSRAVFLGAKNIQYF. For the CDR3, the DNA is TGTGCCAGCAGCTCTAGGGCAGTCTTCCTGGGGGCCAAAAACATTCAGTACTTC.

The chain employs TRBV9 and TRBJ2-1; 8 bases are a match to TRBD1. This CDR3 spans 16 amino acids. Germline CDR1 reads SGDLS; CDR2 reads YYNGEE. V lost 1 base, J lost 4 bases, and 7 bases stayed unmatched. The CDR3 sequence is CASSVQGQGAYNEQFF. The DNA for the CDR3 is TGTGCCAGCAGCGTACAGGGTCAGGGGGCATACAATGAGCAGTTCTTC.

This sequence joins TRBV30 and TRBJ1-4, with 8 bases matching TRBD1. The CDR3 is made up of 13 amino acids. V was clipped by 4 bases and J by 6 bases; unmatched bases: 4. Germline-derived CDR1 and CDR2 are GTSNPN and SVGIG (reference sequence). In DNA, the CDR3 is TGTGCCTGGACTCTGGACAGGGATGAAAAACTGTTTTTT. Its protein is CAWTLDRDEKLFF.

This sequence joins TRBV30 and TRBJ1-1; no clear D. V was pared by 4 bases and J by 0 bases, with 6 bases between. Germline lookup yields CDR1 GTSNPN and CDR2 SVGIG (reference sequence). The CDR3 extends over 12 amino acids. In DNA form, the CDR3 reads TGTGCCTGGACAGGTCTGAACACTGAAGCTTTCTTT. Translated: CAWTGLNTEAFF.

This chain connects TRBV3-1 (or the pseudogene TRBV3-2) to TRBJ2-3; 11 nucleotides align to TRBD1. Per the germline V gene, CDR1 is LGHDT and CDR2 is YNNKEL (reference sequence). The V and J ends lost 2 bases and 3 bases, in that order; junction bases with no gene match: 7. The CDR3 extends over 17 amino acids. The CDR3 sequence: CASSQPGTGGRTDTQYF. The CDR3 DNA reads TGTGCCAGCAGCCAACCCGGGACAGGGGGAAGAACAGATACGCAGTATTTT.

In regard to this clone: Other DNA sequences in the same sample also yield this CDR3. V is TRBV18 and J is TRBJ2-5; TRBD2 might be the D (6 bases). In germline, CDR1 is KGHSH, CDR2 LQKENI. This CDR3 has 13 residues. V was clipped by 4 bases and J by 1 base, with 7 bases between them. DNA of the CDR3: TGTGCCAGCTCACAGGGACTCCAAGAGACCCAGTACTTC. It translates to CASSQGLQETQYF.

V and J are TRBV6-6 and TRBJ2-3; 10 bases are a match to TRBD2. The CDR3 length is 14 residues. Germline lookup yields CDR1 MNHNY and CDR2 SVGAGI (reference sequence). J was trimmed by 3 bases and V by 5 bases; bases with no gene match: 2. CDR3 protein: CASSPGLATDTQYF. CDR3 coding DNA: TGTGCCAGCAGTCCGGGACTAGCGACAGATACGCAGTATTTT.

The sample holds a few counts of this clone. This sequence joins TRBV5-1 and TRBJ2-7; 8 nucleotides line up with TRBD1. Germline V gene data show CDR1 as SGHRS and CDR2 as YFSETQ. V lost 1 base to trimming and J lost 12 bases; unmatched junction nucleotides: 12. The CDR3 has 14 amino acids. CDR3 loop: CASSLRRGPPFPYV. The CDR3 region has the DNA TGCGCCAGCAGCTTGCGCAGGGGGCCCCCTTTTCCGTACGTC.

In this sample, this clone turned up a few times. The DNA of the CDR3 is TGTGCCAGCAGCCCCCGGCGGGACAGGGGGCTTGGAGATACGCAGTATTTT. Translating gives CASSPRRDRGLGDTQYF. The chain recombines TRBV5-4 with TRBJ2-3; 12 bases align to TRBD1. CDR3 size: 17 residues. The J segment lost 5 bases and the V segment lost 4 bases, leaving 11 bases of the junction unmatched. Germline V gene sequence: CDR1 SGHNT, CDR2 YYREEE (reference sequence).

The chain employs TRBV7-6 and TRBJ1-5; tentatively, D is TRBD1 (6 bases). The CDR3 runs 16 residues. Germline V gene sequence: CDR1 SGHVS, CDR2 FNYEAQ. V was shortened by 1 base and J by 0 bases, with 10 bases between the two germline ends. CDR3 sequence: CASSLGQANSNQPQHF. The CDR3 DNA reads TGTGCCAGCAGCTTAGGACAGGCGAATAGCAATCAGCCCCAGCATTTT.

Comment on this clone: Other DNA sequences from this sample encode an identical CDR3 as well. The J gene is TRBJ2-7, the V gene TRBV6-5; a weak D match, TRBD2 (7 bases). Germline V gene lookup returns CDR1 MNHEY and CDR2 SVGAGI. CDR3 length: 15 amino acids. V lost 4 bases to trimming and J lost 1 base, with 14 bases between them. CDR3 nucleotide sequence: TGTGCCAGCAGTTCGGGGGGAGGGGGGTCCTACGAGCAGTACTTC. Its translation is CASSSGGGGSYEQYF.

The V and J genes are TRBV30 and TRBJ1-5; no clear D gene. V was shortened by 2 bases and J by 4 bases, with 15 bases between the two germline ends. The CDR3 has 15 residues. CDR1 and CDR2 from the germline V gene are GTSNPN and SVGIG (reference sequence). CDR3 sequence reads: CAWSPPTSLNQPQHF. The CDR3 DNA reads TGTGCCTGGAGTCCTCCGACTTCTTTGAATCAGCCCCAGCATTTT.

The chain joins TRBV7-2 to TRBJ2-5, with 7 bases aligning to TRBD1. Germline CDR1 is SGHTA and CDR2 is FQGNSA. The V gene end was trimmed by 4 bases and the J gene end by 5 bases; junction bases not matched to a gene: 4. The CDR3 loop spans 13 amino acids. Here the CDR3 DNA reads TGTGCCAGCAGCTCCCAGGGGGATGAGACCCAGTACTTC. It specifies CASSSQGDETQYF.